These 28 T cell receptor beta chains originate from one sample sequenced in a study of early T cells in non-severe SARS-CoV-2 infection. TCRdb analysed the 5' RACE reads with MiXCR anew, one entry per CDR3 protein. The data hold around 66,000 distinct CDR3 sequences, with about 6% observed a single time. The input for sequencing was whole blood, taken at baseline. Receptor source: an adult who was a healthcare worker with PCR-confirmed SARS-CoV-2 infection or an uninfected control (not recorded which).

The sample holds many counts of this clonotype. The chain combines TRBV28 with TRBJ2-1, with TRBD2 matching 9 bases. The V gene end was trimmed by 5 bases and the J gene end by 8 bases; junction bases not matched to a gene: 7. Germline lookup yields CDR1 MDHEN and CDR2 SYDVKM. This CDR3 spans 14 amino acids. CDR3 DNA: TGTGCCAGCAGTCTTAGCGGGAGTTCCCATGAGCAGTTCTTC. Protein: CASSLSGSSHEQFF.

This clonotype was counted a few times. This chain links TRBV12-3 or TRBV12-4 with TRBJ2-7; D possibly uses TRBD1 or TRBD2 (5 bases each). The V and J ends lost 7 bases and 5 bases respectively, with 21 bases between them. The CDR3 covers 15 residues. CDR3 sequence reads: CASTMTGRPVNEQYF. Here the CDR3 DNA reads TGTGCCAGCACGATGACGGGGCGCCCGGTAAACGAGCAGTACTTC.

In this sample, this clonotype turned up many times. The chain recombines TRBV4-1 with TRBJ2-7, with no clear D. There are 13 residues in the CDR3. Germline V gene lookup returns CDR1 MGHRA and CDR2 YSYEKL. Trimming removed 2 bases from V and 4 bases from J, with 9 bases in between. CDR3 amino acids: CASSQKETYEQYF. The CDR3 DNA is TGCGCCAGCAGCCAAAAGGAGACATACGAGCAGTACTTC.

This chain uses TRBV27 with TRBJ2-1; 7 positions agree with TRBD2. V lost 10 bases, J lost 7 bases, and 16 bases stayed unmatched. CDR1 is MNHEY and CDR2 is SMNVEV in the germline V gene (reference sequence). This CDR3 spans 15 amino acids. The CDR3 bases are TGTGCCACCTCAGCGCTAGCCAGAGCGGGAAATGAGCAGTTCTTC. Translating it yields CATSALARAGNEQFF.

In this sample, this clonotype turned up a few times. The chain is built from TRBV5-6 and TRBJ2-3, with 8 bases aligning to TRBD2. Germline V lookup: CDR1 SGHDT, CDR2 YYEEEE. The V gene end was trimmed by 4 bases and the J gene end by 2 bases; junction bases not matched to a gene: 6. There are 15 residues in the CDR3. Here the CDR3 reads CASSQRAGATDTQYF. The CDR3 DNA reads as TGTGCCAGCAGCCAGCGAGCGGGAGCCACAGATACGCAGTATTTT.

This clonotype has at least ten counts. V gene TRBV20-1 combines with J gene TRBJ1-1; TRBD1 matches 10 bases. CDR1 and CDR2 from the germline V gene are DFQATT and SNEGSKA (reference sequence). The CDR3 has 14 residues. Here the CDR3 DNA reads TGCAGCGACCTGGACAGGGGGTATTGGTCGGAGGCTTTCTTT. Encoded protein: CSDLDRGYWSEAFF.

V gene TRBV7-9 combines with J gene TRBJ2-3; D may be TRBD1 (5 bases). The ends were cut back, 6 bases at V and 1 base at J, with 11 bases in the middle. Germline V gives CDR1 SEHNR, CDR2 FQNEAQ (reference sequence). The CDR3 runs to 14 residues. The CDR3 protein is CASRPDTRTDTQYF. CDR3 nucleotide sequence: TGTGCCAGCAGGCCGGACACCCGCACAGATACGCAGTATTTT.

This clonotype was recorded many times. The chain recombines TRBV19 with TRBJ1-2; D gene unclear. Trimming took 2 bases from V and 8 from J, leaving 9 bases between them. Germline assignment: CDR1 LNHDA and CDR2 SQIVND (reference sequence). The CDR3 has 12 amino acids. CDR3 amino acids: CASSIRAAGYTF. In DNA form, the CDR3 reads TGTGCCAGTAGTATAAGGGCGGCCGGCTACACCTTC.

The table lists this clonotype with a few counts. This chain connects TRBV20-1 to TRBJ1-1, with D perhaps TRBD1 (6 bases). Looked up from germline, CDR1 is DFQATT and CDR2 is SNEGSKA (reference sequence). The CDR3 is 12 amino acids. V shed 0 bases and J shed 9 bases, with 11 bases lying between them. The DNA of the CDR3 is TGCAGTGCTAGAGATTTAGGGGGGCAAGCTTTCTTT. Translation gives CSARDLGGQAFF.

Ten or more counts support this clonotype. The chain uses TRBV7-2 and TRBJ2-6; D is undetermined. Germline lookup yields CDR1 SGHTA and CDR2 FQGNSA. V was clipped by 6 bases and J by 3 bases, with 6 bases between them. This CDR3 spans 13 amino acids. Here the CDR3 reads CASRLGGANVLTF. Here the CDR3 DNA reads TGTGCCAGCAGGCTTGGTGGGGCCAACGTCCTGACTTTC.

This clonotype showed up many times. V usage is TRBV7-2 and J usage is TRBJ1-2, with a tentative D call TRBD1 (6 bases). CDR3 length equals 15 residues. Germline V gene data show CDR1 as SGHTA and CDR2 as FQGNSA. The ends were cut back, 0 bases at V and 6 bases at J, with 14 bases in the middle. CDR3 sequence (DNA): TGTGCCAGCAGCTTAGCCGCCGGGACAAGACATGGCTACACCTTC. Its translation is CASSLAAGTRHGYTF. Full variable domain (remainder filled in from reference TRBV7-2 and TRBJ1-2): GAGVSQSPSNKVTEKGKDVELRCDPISGHTALYWYRQSLGQGLEFLIYFQGNSAPDKSGLPSDRFSAERTGGSVSTLTIQRTQQEDSAVYLCASSLAAGTRHGYTFGSGTRLTVV.

This clonotype has a count of ten or more. The chain is built from TRBV11-2 and TRBJ2-7; the D is unclear. Germline CDR1 reads SGHAT; CDR2 reads FQNNGV. CDR3 length equals 12 residues. Trimming stripped 3 bases from V and 4 bases from J, with 7 bases between. In DNA form, the CDR3 reads TGTGCCAGCAGCTTGGTCTGGTACGAGCAGTACTTC. Its protein is CASSLVWYEQYF.

This clonotype was seen repeatedly, ten times or more. V usage is TRBV27 and J usage is TRBJ1-6, with 7 bases that match TRBD1. V lost 8 bases to trimming and J lost 5 bases; unmatched junction nucleotides: 12. The CDR3 runs 16 residues. Germline V gene lookup returns CDR1 MNHEY and CDR2 SMNVEV (reference sequence). This CDR3 is CASWEMQGQHNSPLHF. CDR3 nucleotide sequence: TGTGCCAGCTGGGAAATGCAGGGACAGCATAATTCACCCCTCCACTTT.

V and J are TRBV20-1 and TRBJ2-7; 7 positions agree with TRBD1. This CDR3 region has 12 residues. CDR1 and CDR2 from the germline V gene are DFQATT and SNEGSKA (reference sequence). The junction had 8 bases not matched to a gene; V was cut back by 7 bases and J by 5 bases. The CDR3 region is CSVDNRGHEQYF. The CDR3 DNA sequence: TGCAGTGTCGATAACAGGGGTCACGAGCAGTACTTC.

This clonotype was observed at least ten times. V usage is TRBV7-2 and J usage is TRBJ2-7, with TRBD1 identical over 8 bases. The CDR3 loop spans 15 amino acids. Germline loops: CDR1 SGHTA, CDR2 FQGNSA. The V segment lost 2 bases and the J segment 3 bases; nucleotides outside the gene matches: 6. CDR3 nucleotide sequence: TGTGCCAGCAGCTTACCGGGACAGGTGCTCTACGAGCAGTACTTC. Encoded protein: CASSLPGQVLYEQYF.

The chain employs TRBV4-3 and TRBJ2-3; D is possibly TRBD1 or TRBD2 (5 bases each). The V end lost 1 base, the J end lost 3 bases, and 14 bases lay between the germline ends. Per germline, CDR1 LGHNA and CDR2 YSLEER. The CDR3 length is 16 residues. DNA for the CDR3: TGCGCCAGCAGCCAAGGGGTCCTTGGGGGTACAGATACGCAGTATTTT. Amino acids: CASSQGVLGGTDTQYF.

The table lists this clonotype with many counts. The chain links TRBV29-1 to TRBJ1-1; D is perhaps TRBD1 (6 bases). V gave up 6 bases and J gave up 4 bases, with 12 bases separating them. Germline lookup yields CDR1 SQVTM and CDR2 ANQGSEA. The CDR3 sequence is 12 residues long. The CDR3 DNA reads as TGCAGCGTAGAACAGGGCGGCACTGAAGCTTTCTTT. This gives the protein CSVEQGGTEAFF. The full variable domain, its missing parts supplied by reference TRBV29-1 and TRBJ1-1, is SAVISQKPSRDICQRGTSLTIQCQVDSQVTMMFWYRQQPGQSLTLIATANQGSEATYESGFVIDKFPISRPNLTFSTLTVSNMSPEDSSIYLCSVEQGGTEAFFGQGTRLTVV.

This clonotype was detected ten times or more. The chain joins TRBV20-1 to TRBJ1-5, with TRBD1 matching over 8 bases. Trimming removed 6 bases from V and 5 bases from J; junction bases left unmatched: 6. Germline lookup yields CDR1 DFQATT and CDR2 SNEGSKA (reference sequence). The CDR3 is 13 amino acids. CDR3 DNA sequence: TGCAGTGCCCGGACAGGGCCGGATCAGCCCCAGCATTTT. As protein: CSARTGPDQPQHF.

This clonotype came up many times. The rearrangement joins TRBV6-5 to TRBJ2-3; D may be TRBD2 (6 bases). The V end was cut by 0 bases, the J end by 4 bases, with 11 bases between. Germline CDR1 and CDR2: MNHEY and SVGAGI. There are 15 residues in the CDR3. CDR3 protein: CASSYSRLAADTQYF. CDR3 nucleotides: TGTGCCAGCAGTTACTCTCGGTTAGCGGCAGATACGCAGTATTTT.

This clonotype was detected a few times. The rearrangement joins TRBV7-2 to TRBJ2-1; 9 nucleotides line up with TRBD2. The CDR3 is made up of 16 amino acids. CDR1 and CDR2 (germline): SGHTA, FQGNSA. V trimming: 5 bases; J trimming: 5 bases; junction bases outside the gene matches: 10. This CDR3 reads CASSPQGLANNNEQFF. The CDR3 DNA is TGTGCCAGCAGCCCCCAAGGACTAGCGAACAACAATGAGCAGTTCTTC.

This clonotype was counted at least ten times. The V gene is TRBV18, the J gene TRBJ1-4, with D maybe TRBD1 (5 bases). The CDR3 covers 15 residues. CDR1 is KGHSH and CDR2 is LQKENI in the germline V gene. Trimming removed 0 bases from V and 7 bases from J, with 12 bases in between. DNA for the CDR3: TGTGCCAGCTCACCACCGGGACCTAGAGGTGAAAAACTGTTTTTT. Translating gives CASSPPGPRGEKLFF.

This sequence joins TRBV20-1 and TRBJ2-5, with D unresolved. With 0 bases removed from V and 4 bases from J, the gap between germline ends came to 6 bases. CDR3 length: 12 amino acids. The germline V gene has CDR1 DFQATT and CDR2 SNEGSKA (reference sequence). The CDR3 coding sequence is TGCAGTGCTAGAGATCTTAGAGAGACCCAGTACTTC. The encoded protein is CSARDLRETQYF.

This chain connects TRBV29-1 to TRBJ2-1, with TRBD2 matching 12 bases. Germline V lookup: CDR1 SQVTM, CDR2 ANQGSEA. V gave up 6 bases and J gave up 7 bases; unmatched junction bases: 13. The CDR3 runs 16 residues. The CDR3 is CSVSLPTSGRSNEQFF. The CDR3 DNA reads as TGCAGCGTCTCCCTTCCTACTAGCGGGAGGTCTAATGAGCAGTTCTTC.

This chain links TRBV7-9 with TRBJ1-4; no reliable D call. CDR1 and CDR2 from the germline V gene are SEHNR and FQNEAQ (reference sequence). V lost 5 bases to trimming and J lost 5 bases, with 12 bases between them. The CDR3 runs to 14 residues. The CDR3 sequence is CASSLQASNEKLFF. DNA of the CDR3: TGTGCCAGCAGCCTCCAGGCCTCAAATGAAAAACTGTTTTTT.

This clonotype was counted between two and nine times. The CDR3: CASSFTGPTNTGELFF. CDR3 bases: TGTGCCAGCAGCTTTACAGGGCCAACGAACACCGGGGAGCTGTTTTTT. The J gene is TRBJ2-2, the V gene TRBV13; maybe TRBD1 (6 bases). CDR1 and CDR2 from the germline V gene are PRHDT and FYEKMQ (reference sequence). There are 16 residues in the CDR3. V shed 3 bases and J shed 0 bases, with 11 bases lying between them.

This clonotype was picked up a small number of times. The chain employs TRBV6-5 and TRBJ2-7, with 8 bases matching TRBD1. Looked up from germline, CDR1 is MNHEY and CDR2 is SVGAGI. The CDR3 covers 19 residues. V was pared by 4 bases and J by 4 bases, with 21 bases of the junction left unmatched. For the CDR3, the DNA is TGTGCCAGCAGTTCAAAACGAGGCCACCTTTGGACAGGGATTTACGAGCAGTACTTC. Its protein is CASSSKRGHLWTGIYEQYF.

At least ten counts were recorded for this clonotype. The V gene is TRBV20-1, the J gene TRBJ2-7; 7 nucleotides line up with TRBD1. This CDR3 comprises 13 residues. CDR1 and CDR2 (germline): DFQATT, SNEGSKA (reference sequence). J lost 5 bases, V lost 3 bases, and 7 bases had no gene match. The CDR3 DNA sequence: TGCAGTGCTAGGAGTAACAGGGGCAACGAGCAGTACTTC. It translates to CSARSNRGNEQYF.

This chain joins TRBV28 and TRBJ2-7; a weak D match, TRBD2 (5 bases). The germline CDR1 and CDR2 sequences are MDHEN and SYDVKM. Between the trimmed V and J ends, which lost 2 bases and 1 base, there was a span of 12 bases. The CDR3 extends over 15 amino acids. The CDR3 region has the DNA TGTGCCAGCAGTTTACAGCCTAGCCGATCCTACGAGCAGTACTTC. Its protein product is CASSLQPSRSYEQYF.